A single sample is the source of the 31 T cell receptor beta chains below, sequenced in a study of cytomegalovirus exposure and HLA in healthy donors. PCR was performed using 60 Vbeta and 13 Jbeta primers. TCRdb's copy holds only in-frame clones and misses some; the assay was immunoSEQ multiplex PCR. The table lists 50,000 to 80,000 clones, 77% of them singletons. Sequencing input: PBMCs. The receptors come from a male donor in good health and CMV-seropositive.

The chain recombines TRBV7-6 with TRBJ2-7; D is possibly TRBD1 (7 bases). CDR1 SGHVS and CDR2 FNYEAQ come from the germline V gene. CDR3 size: 16 residues. Trimming removed 4 bases from V and 4 bases from J, with 20 bases in between. CDR3 sequence: CASSSQTRGAGYEQYF. Written as DNA, the CDR3 is TGTGCCAGCAGCTCTCAAACCAGGGGGGCAGGTTACGAGCAGTACTTC. The complete variable domain, with remaining parts taken from reference TRBV7-6 and TRBJ2-7, reads GAGVSQSPRYKVTKRGQDVALRCDPISGHVSLYWYRQALGQGPEFLTYFNYEAQQDKSGLPNDRFSAERPEGSISTLTIQRTEQRDSAMYRCASSSQTRGAGYEQYFGPGTRLTVT.

This clone showed up just a few times. The CDR3 is CASSLTGVTEQYF. The CDR3 DNA reads as TGCGCCAGCAGCTTGACAGGGGTAACTGAGCAGTACTTC. V gene TRBV5-1 combines with J gene TRBJ2-7; TRBD1 matches 7 bases. In germline, CDR1 is SGHRS, CDR2 YFSETQ. The J segment lost 7 bases and the V segment lost 1 base, leaving 5 bases of the junction unmatched. This CDR3 has 13 amino acids.

The gene calls are TRBV7-6 and TRBJ2-6, with 8 bases fitting TRBD1. CDR1 and CDR2 (germline): SGHVS, FNYEAQ. The CDR3 contains 16 residues. V lost 5 bases to trimming and J lost 4 bases; unmatched junction nucleotides: 7. CDR3 protein: CASSPQGAAGANVLTF. The CDR3 DNA reads as TGTGCCAGCAGCCCCCAGGGGGCGGCCGGGGCCAACGTCCTGACTTTC.

This chain connects TRBV7-2 to TRBJ2-3; 12 bases map to TRBD2. This CDR3 comprises 17 residues. Looked up from germline, CDR1 is SGHTA and CDR2 is FQGNSA. V trimming: 1 base; J trimming: 2 bases; junction bases outside the gene matches: 4. This CDR3 reads CASSLESSGGATDTQYF. The CDR3 nucleotides are TGTGCCAGCAGCTTAGAGTCTAGCGGGGGGGCCACAGATACGCAGTATTTT. Complete variable domain (other parts from reference TRBV7-2 and TRBJ2-3): GAGVSQSPSNKVTEKGKDVELRCDPISGHTALYWYRQSLGQGLEFLIYFQGNSAPDKSGLPSDRFSAERTGGSVSTLTIQRTQQEDSAVYLCASSLESSGGATDTQYFGPGTRLTVL.

The rearrangement joins TRBV6-5 to TRBJ1-1, with a weak D call TRBD1 (6 bases). The ends were cut back, 2 bases at V and 5 bases at J, with 18 bases in the middle. CDR1 is MNHEY, CDR2 SVGAGI, per germline. This CDR3 contains 16 residues. The CDR3 loop is CASSYKERGGGTEAFF. The CDR3 coding sequence is TGTGCCAGCAGTTACAAAGAGCGAGGGGGGGGGACTGAAGCTTTCTTT.

This sequence joins TRBV13 and TRBJ1-2, with 10 positions matching TRBD1. Looked up from germline, CDR1 is PRHDT and CDR2 is FYEKMQ (reference sequence). Losses at the gene ends were 3 bases for V and 4 bases for J; bases not matched to a gene: 8. The length of the CDR3 is 16 residues. CDR3 loop: CASSFTGGTGAYGYTF. CDR3 DNA sequence: TGTGCCAGCAGCTTTACAGGGGGGACAGGGGCCTATGGCTACACCTTC.

The gene calls are TRBV28 and TRBJ1-1; 7 bases map to TRBD1. CDR3 size: 17 residues. Trimming at V came to 10 bases and at J to 0 bases, leaving 17 bases not matched to a gene. Germline V CDR1 and CDR2: MDHEN, SYDVKM. CDR3 sequence reads: CATVGTRGAGVNTEAFF. DNA of the CDR3: TGTGCCACCGTTGGAACCAGGGGGGCAGGGGTGAACACTGAAGCTTTCTTT.

This clone was counted a single time. This rearrangement joins TRBV28 to TRBJ2-2; possibly TRBD1 for D (6 bases). Germline V gives CDR1 MDHEN, CDR2 SYDVKM. The CDR3 is 16 residues long. The V gene lost 2 bases and the J gene lost 0 bases, with 10 bases spanning the gap. CDR3 amino acids: CASSLDRFANTGELFF. CDR3 DNA sequence: TGTGCCAGCAGTTTAGACAGGTTCGCGAACACCGGGGAGCTGTTTTTT.

This chain joins TRBV27 and TRBJ2-7, with TRBD1 matching over 10 bases. Germline-derived CDR1 and CDR2 are MNHEY and SMNVEV (reference sequence). The ends lost 4 bases at V and 7 bases at J; junction bases unmatched: 10. This CDR3 has 15 residues. The CDR3 sequence is CASSSPGQGSGEQYF. The CDR3 DNA reads as TGTGCCAGCAGTTCCCCGGGACAGGGGTCCGGGGAGCAGTACTTC.

The chain recombines TRBV6-5 with TRBJ2-3, with a weak D call TRBD2 (6 bases). Trimming removed 6 bases at V and 14 bases at J, with 24 bases between. The CDR3 extends over 14 amino acids. The V gene's germline CDR1 is MNHEY and CDR2 SVGAGI. CDR3 DNA: TGTGCCAGCAGGGACATCACGCGGACTGGGGGGTCGTATTTT. The encoded protein is CASRDITRTGGSYF.

This clone was detected a few times. The rearrangement uses TRBV29-1 and TRBJ2-7; the D gene is possibly TRBD1 (5 bases). The CDR3 loop spans 11 amino acids. Trimming took 6 bases from V and 7 from J, leaving 13 bases between them. Germline CDR1 is SQVTM and CDR2 is ANQGSEA. CDR3: CSVGQVGEQYF. The DNA for the CDR3 is TGCAGCGTGGGGCAGGTGGGGGAGCAGTACTTC.

The V and J genes are TRBV7-9 and TRBJ2-3; TRBD2 agrees at 7 bases. The germline V gene encodes CDR1 SEHNR and CDR2 FQNEAQ (reference sequence). With 3 bases clipped from V and 2 bases from J, the junction kept 5 bases outside the gene matches. CDR3 length equals 15 residues. CDR3 bases: TGTGCCAGCAGCTTGGGGGGGGACCCCACAGATACGCAGTATTTT. It is translated as CASSLGGDPTDTQYF.

The chain couples TRBV7-6 to TRBJ1-2, with D unclear. Germline CDR1 reads SGHVS; CDR2 reads FNYEAQ. CDR3 size: 16 residues. V was clipped by 5 bases and J by 4 bases, with 20 bases between them. The CDR3 coding sequence is TGTGCCAGCAGCCCCGTCTCCCGGGGATCAGGCTATGGCTACACCTTC. Translating it yields CASSPVSRGSGYGYTF.

The CDR3 here is CASRPEEDSSYNEQFF. The CDR3 nucleotides read TGTGCCAGCAGACCTGAAGAGGACAGCTCCTACAATGAGCAGTTCTTC. The chain is built from TRBV28 and TRBJ2-1; D possibly corresponds to TRBD1 (6 bases). The germline gives CDR1 MDHEN, CDR2 SYDVKM. Trimming shortened V by 6 bases and J by 0 bases, and 15 bases separated the two germline ends. The length of the CDR3 is 16 residues.

The V gene is TRBV5-1, the J gene TRBJ2-7, with 9 bases lining up with TRBD1. V trimming: 5 bases; J trimming: 3 bases; junction bases outside the gene matches: 9. The CDR3 has 15 residues. The V gene's germline CDR1 is SGHRS and CDR2 YFSETQ. CDR3 amino acids: CASRQGANMYYEQYF. The CDR3 region has the DNA TGCGCCAGCAGACAGGGGGCTAATATGTACTACGAGCAGTACTTC.

The gene calls are TRBV5-5 and TRBJ1-2, with D tentatively TRBD1 (5 bases). Looked up from germline, CDR1 is SGHKS and CDR2 is YYEKEE (reference sequence). The V end lost 0 bases, the J end lost 7 bases, and 7 bases lay between the germline ends. This CDR3 spans 12 amino acids. CDR3 coding DNA: TGTGCCAGCAGCTTGGAGCAGGGTGGCTACACCTTC. As protein: CASSLEQGGYTF. The full variable domain, in which reference TRBV5-5 and TRBJ1-2 provide the parts outside the CDR3, is DAGVTQSPTHLIKTRGQQVTLRCSPISGHKSVSWYQQVLGQGPQFIFQYYEKEERGRGNFPDRFSARQFPNYSSELNVNALLLGDSALYLCASSLEQGGYTFGSGTRLTVV.

This clone was detected a few times. This rearrangement joins TRBV2 to TRBJ2-3; D is unresolved. Per the germline V gene, CDR1 is SNHLY and CDR2 is FYNNEI. This CDR3 comprises 11 residues. Trimming cost V 8 bases and J 6 bases, with 9 bases left between them. The CDR3 nucleotides read TGTGCCAGCTCCGTGGGCGATACGCAGTATTTT. Amino acid sequence: CASSVGDTQYF.

This clone was detected once. The V gene is TRBV15, the J gene TRBJ2-1; TRBD1 is a possible D gene (5 bases). CDR3 length: 14 amino acids. V lost 2 bases to trimming and J lost 1 base, with 6 bases between them. CDR1 is LNHNV, CDR2 YYDKDF, per germline (reference sequence). The CDR3 sequence is CATSRQGSYNEQFF. The DNA of the CDR3 is TGTGCCACCAGCAGACAGGGATCCTACAATGAGCAGTTCTTC.

V and J are TRBV7-3 and TRBJ2-1; D uncertain. Trimming left V 2 bases short and J 7 bases short, with 12 bases between. Germline loops: CDR1 SGHTA, CDR2 FQGTGA. The length of the CDR3 is 14 residues. The CDR3 spells CASSLGSVVNEQFF. The CDR3 coding sequence is TGTGCCAGCAGCTTAGGCTCAGTGGTGAATGAGCAGTTCTTC.

J is TRBJ2-7 and V is TRBV11-1; no reliable D call. This CDR3 has 12 amino acids. Germline V gives CDR1 SGHAT, CDR2 FQDESV (reference sequence). V was trimmed by 2 bases and J by 3 bases, leaving 5 bases between them. This CDR3 is CASSLTDYEQYF. The CDR3, as DNA: TGTGCCAGCAGCTTAACAGACTACGAGCAGTACTTC.

The V gene is TRBV2, the J gene TRBJ2-1, with TRBD2 identical over 7 bases. Unmatched junction bases numbered 14, after V lost 10 bases and J lost 8 bases. Germline assignment: CDR1 SNHLY and CDR2 FYNNEI. The CDR3 is 14 amino acids. CDR3 amino acids: CAIPLPGGWDEQFF. CDR3 sequence (DNA): TGTGCCATCCCCCTTCCGGGGGGATGGGATGAGCAGTTCTTC.

V gene TRBV9 combines with J gene TRBJ1-5, with D tentatively TRBD1 (6 bases). The germline CDR1 and CDR2 sequences are SGDLS and YYNGEE. The V end lost 3 bases, the J end lost 3 bases, and 16 bases lay between the germline ends. This CDR3 is 16 amino acids long. The CDR3 DNA reads as TGTGCCAGCAGCGCGTCCGTCCCAGGGGACAATCAGCCCCAGCATTTT. Translating gives CASSASVPGDNQPQHF.

The V and J genes are TRBV5-1 and TRBJ1-2, with 7 bases matching TRBD1. Germline assignment: CDR1 SGHRS and CDR2 YFSETQ. V shed 1 base, J shed 3 bases, and the junction held 6 bases outside the gene matches. CDR3 length: 15 residues. CDR3 region: CASSLIGGIDYGYTF. In DNA form, the CDR3 reads TGCGCCAGCAGCTTGATAGGGGGCATCGACTATGGCTACACCTTC.

The chain employs TRBV30 and TRBJ1-5, with D possibly TRBD1 on 6 matching bases. V lost 3 bases and J lost 4, with 10 bases in between. Looked up from germline, CDR1 is GTSNPN and CDR2 is SVGIG (reference sequence). The CDR3 has 13 amino acids. CDR3 amino acids: CAWSRGWNQPQHF. Here the CDR3 DNA reads TGTGCCTGGAGCAGGGGTTGGAATCAGCCCCAGCATTTT. The full variable domain, with the rest looked up from reference TRBV30 and TRBJ1-5, is SQTIHQWPATLVQPVGSPLSLECTVEGTSNPNLYWYRQAAGRGLQLLFYSVGIGQISSEVPQNLSASRPQDRQFILSSKKLLLSDSGFYLCAWSRGWNQPQHFGDGTRLSIL.

This sequence joins TRBV9 and TRBJ1-1, with D perhaps matching TRBD1 (6 bases). This CDR3 is built from 15 residues. The V gene's germline CDR1 is SGDLS and CDR2 YYNGEE. V was trimmed by 2 bases and J by 1 base, leaving 12 bases between them. For the CDR3, the DNA is TGTGCCAGCAGCGTGTCAGGACAGACGAACACTGAAGCTTTCTTT. Its translation: CASSVSGQTNTEAFF. Based on the CDR3 plus reference TRBV9 and TRBJ1-1, the full variable domain is DSGVTQTPKHLITATGQRVTLRCSPRSGDLSVYWYQQSLDQGLQFLIQYYNGEERAKGNILERFSAQQFPDLHSELNLSSLELGDSALYFCASSVSGQTNTEAFFGQGTRLTVV.

This chain connects TRBV19 to TRBJ1-1; a weak D match, TRBD1 (5 bases). The CDR3 is 14 amino acids. The V end was cut by 7 bases, the J end by 3 bases, with 15 bases between. Germline loops: CDR1 LNHDA, CDR2 SQIVND (reference sequence). CDR3 DNA: TGTGCCAGTACCCTGGGGCAGTGGCACACTGAAGCTTTCTTT. Translated: CASTLGQWHTEAFF.

The chain carries TRBV7-2 and TRBJ1-2; D may be TRBD1 (6 bases). From germline, CDR1 is SGHTA and CDR2 FQGNSA. The V end was cut by 5 bases, the J end by 6 bases, with 13 bases between. The CDR3 has 13 residues. CDR3 sequence reads: CASSTDRGNGYTF. As DNA, the CDR3 is TGTGCCAGCAGCACGGACAGAGGGAATGGCTACACCTTC.

This rearrangement joins TRBV7-3 to TRBJ1-1; D not certain. V lost 5 bases, J lost 0 bases, and 16 bases lay in between. CDR1 and CDR2 from the germline V gene are SGHTA and FQGTGA. The CDR3 has 16 amino acids. The CDR3 reads CASSPSPQVLNTEAFF. The CDR3 bases are TGTGCCAGCAGCCCGAGCCCCCAGGTTCTGAACACTGAAGCTTTCTTT.

About this clone itself: Other nucleotide sequences from this sample produce the same CDR3. The chain links TRBV9 to TRBJ2-7; 11 nucleotides align to TRBD2. The CDR3 is made up of 15 amino acids. Trimming removed 0 bases from V and 3 bases from J; junction bases left unmatched: 2. Germline V gene lookup returns CDR1 SGDLS and CDR2 YYNGEE. The CDR3 DNA follows: TGTGCCAGCAGCGTAGCTGGGACTAGCGGCTACGAGCAGTACTTC. Encoded protein: CASSVAGTSGYEQYF.

The rearrangement uses TRBV19 and TRBJ1-2; TRBD1 matches at 7 bases. Germline CDR1 and CDR2: LNHDA and SQIVND (reference sequence). The CDR3 totals 13 residues. Trimming at V came to 8 bases and at J to 4 bases, leaving 7 bases not matched to a gene. The CDR3 region has the DNA TGTGCCAGTGCCGACAGGGAAGGCTATGGCTACACCTTC. It yields the protein CASADREGYGYTF.

The rearrangement uses TRBV19 and TRBJ2-7; tentatively, D is TRBD1 (5 bases). CDR3 size: 14 residues. The germline V and J ends were trimmed by 1 base and 2 bases, with 9 bases remaining between them. CDR1 is LNHDA, CDR2 SQIVND, per germline (reference sequence). For the CDR3, the DNA is TGTGCCAGTAGTATAGGTCAGGACACCTACGAGCAGTACTTC. This translates into CASSIGQDTYEQYF. The full variable domain, completed using reference TRBV19 and TRBJ2-7, is DGGITQSPKYLFRKEGQNVTLSCEQNLNHDAMYWYRQDPGQGLRLIYYSQIVNDFQKGDIAEGYSVSREKKESFPLTVTSAQKNPTAFYLCASSIGQDTYEQYFGPGTRLTVT.